These 8 T cell receptor beta chains originate from one sample sequenced in a study of PD-1 blockade in classical Hodgkin lymphoma. Time point described: cycle 4 day 1 (C4D1), after more than 5 weeks of nivolumab. Every one of the patients relapsed after autologous stem cell transplantation (brentuximab vedotin exposure was variable). Thawed PBMCs were the source of CD4+ T cells, purified by magnetic negative selection. The table came from immunoSEQ multiplex PCR; TCRdb's copy has only in-frame clones and leaves some out. The table has approximately 10,000 clones, roughly 84% seen once. Source: CD4+ T cells from blood, taken before the fourth cycle of nivolumab. The receptors were gathered from a human donor with classical Hodgkin lymphoma.

The chain couples TRBV2 to TRBJ2-1; 8 nucleotides match TRBD2. The length of the CDR3 is 15 residues. CDR1 SNHLY and CDR2 FYNNEI come from the germline V gene. Trimming removed 5 bases from V and 2 bases from J; junction bases left unmatched: 5. CDR3 sequence (DNA): TGTGCCAGCAGTACGACTAGCGTGGCCTACAATGAGCAGTTCTTC. Its translation is CASSTTSVAYNEQFF. Based on the CDR3 plus reference TRBV2 and TRBJ2-1, the full variable domain is EPEVTQTPSHQVTQMGQEVILRCVPISNHLYFYWYRQILGQKVEFLVSFYNNEISEKSEIFDDQFSVERPDGSNFTLKIRSTKLEDSAMYFCASSTTSVAYNEQFFGPGTRLTVL.

The chain employs TRBV4-1 and TRBJ1-5, with D possibly matching TRBD1 (5 bases). This CDR3 has 16 residues. Germline V gene lookup returns CDR1 MGHRA and CDR2 YSYEKL. V was pared by 0 bases and J by 2 bases, with 11 bases between. In nucleotides, the CDR3 is TGCGCCAGCAGCCAAGACAGGGACGAGGGCAATCAGCCCCAGCATTTT. Its translation: CASSQDRDEGNQPQHF.

The chain couples TRBV7-3 to TRBJ2-2; 7 nucleotides line up with TRBD1. V shed 5 bases, J shed 5 bases, and the junction held 8 bases outside the gene matches. The length of the CDR3 is 15 residues. Per germline, CDR1 SGHTA and CDR2 FQGTGA. The CDR3: CASSHRDRETGELFF. In DNA form, the CDR3 reads TGTGCCAGCAGCCACCGGGACAGAGAAACCGGGGAGCTGTTTTTT.

This clone has just a few counts. This sequence joins TRBV30 and TRBJ1-2, with 10 positions matching TRBD1. CDR3 length equals 14 residues. CDR1 and CDR2 from the germline V gene are GTSNPN and SVGIG (reference sequence). V was pared by 1 base and J by 2 bases, with 1 base of the junction left unmatched. The CDR3 loop reads CAWSGGQGNYGYTF. The CDR3 DNA follows: TGTGCCTGGAGTGGGGGACAGGGGAACTATGGCTACACCTTC.

The gene calls are TRBV7-8 and TRBJ1-5, with 9 positions matching TRBD1. Germline-derived CDR1 and CDR2 are SGHVS and FQNEAQ. CDR3 length equals 16 residues. The V and J ends lost 4 bases and 3 bases, in that order; junction bases with no gene match: 7. This CDR3 reads CASSYLTGGNNQPQHF. The CDR3 DNA reads TGTGCCAGCAGCTACTTAACAGGGGGCAACAATCAGCCCCAGCATTTT.

J is TRBJ2-5 and V is TRBV4-3; tentatively, D is TRBD2 (6 bases). In germline, CDR1 is LGHNA, CDR2 YSLEER. CDR3 size: 14 residues. Trimming pared 1 base from V and 7 bases from J, leaving 13 bases between. CDR3 in DNA: TGCGCCAGCAGCCAAGGACTAGTTGGGGGGACCCAGTACTTC. It specifies CASSQGLVGGTQYF.

In its sample, this clone was seen once. The V call is TRBV4-3, the J call TRBJ2-7; D unresolved. The CDR3 contains 13 residues. With 0 bases removed from V and 6 bases from J, the gap between germline ends came to 9 bases. CDR1 and CDR2 from the germline V gene are LGHNA and YSLEER. The CDR3 spells CASSQDLTREQYF. The CDR3 bases are TGCGCCAGCAGCCAAGATCTGACTCGCGAGCAGTACTTC.

The chain uses TRBV5-1 and TRBJ1-6, with TRBD1 identical over 10 bases. CDR3 length: 14 residues. Germline-derived CDR1 and CDR2 are SGHRS and YFSETQ. The J segment lost 11 bases and the V segment lost 3 bases, leaving 5 bases of the junction unmatched. CDR3 sequence (DNA): TGCGCCAGCAGCTCCGGGACAGGGGATCCACCCCTCCACTTT. Protein product: CASSSGTGDPPLHF.